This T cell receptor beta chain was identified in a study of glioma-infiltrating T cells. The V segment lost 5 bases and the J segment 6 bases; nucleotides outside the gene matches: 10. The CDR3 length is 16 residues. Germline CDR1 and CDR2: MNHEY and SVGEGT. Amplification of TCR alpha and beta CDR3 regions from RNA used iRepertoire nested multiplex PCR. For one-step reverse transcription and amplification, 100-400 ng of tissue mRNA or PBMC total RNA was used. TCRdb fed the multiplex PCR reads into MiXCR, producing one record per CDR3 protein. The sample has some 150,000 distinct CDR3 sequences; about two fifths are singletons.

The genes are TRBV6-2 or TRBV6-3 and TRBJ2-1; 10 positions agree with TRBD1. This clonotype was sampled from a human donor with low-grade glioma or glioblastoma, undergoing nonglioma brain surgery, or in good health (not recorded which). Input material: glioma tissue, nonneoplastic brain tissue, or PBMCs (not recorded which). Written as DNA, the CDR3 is TGTGCCAGCAGTACCCGACAGGGGGCAGCCCCCAATGAGCAGTTCTTC. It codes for CASSTRQGAAPNEQFF.